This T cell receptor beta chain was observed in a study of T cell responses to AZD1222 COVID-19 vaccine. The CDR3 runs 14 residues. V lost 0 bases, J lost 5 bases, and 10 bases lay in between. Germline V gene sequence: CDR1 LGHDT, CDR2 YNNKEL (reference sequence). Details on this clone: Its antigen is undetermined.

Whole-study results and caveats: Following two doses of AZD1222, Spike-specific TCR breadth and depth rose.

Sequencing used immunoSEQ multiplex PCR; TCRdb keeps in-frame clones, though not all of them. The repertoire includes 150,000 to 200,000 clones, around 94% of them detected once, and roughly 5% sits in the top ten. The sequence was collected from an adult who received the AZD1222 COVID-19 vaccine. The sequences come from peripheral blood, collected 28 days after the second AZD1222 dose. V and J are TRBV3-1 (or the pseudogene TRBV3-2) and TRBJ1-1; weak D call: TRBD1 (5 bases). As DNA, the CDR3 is TGTGCCAGCAGCCAAGATGGGGGTTTTACTGAAGCTTTCTTT. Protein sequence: CASSQDGGFTEAFF.